The 11 T cell receptor beta chains below all came from one sample that was sequenced in a study of blood T cell repertoires in COVID-19 (dated by TCRdb to the early 2020s). To prepare the library, the immunoSEQ multiplex PCR assay was applied. TCRdb re-hosts the immuneACCESS table, in-frame sequences only. Its copies lack some clones; in the studies checked, an unresolved V gene accounts for under half of them, and the cause for the rest is not known. Counted in this sample were around 190,000 clones; around 76% of them appeared once. 8.6% of the sample is taken by the ten largest. The specimen was peripheral blood. The receptors shown here come from a woman in her fifties or sixties with active or convalescent COVID-19.

The rearrangement uses TRBV6-2 or TRBV6-3 and TRBJ2-7; perhaps TRBD2 as D (7 bases). The CDR3 extends over 17 amino acids. Germline CDR1 is MNHEY and CDR2 is SVGEGT. The V and J ends lost 1 base and 4 bases respectively, with 20 bases between them. This CDR3 is CASSYFRTRGGSYEQYF. The CDR3 DNA sequence: TGTGCCAGCAGTTACTTTCGGACTAGGGGGGGGTCTTACGAGCAGTACTTC.

This clone was seen more than once but under ten times. The genes are TRBV9 and TRBJ1-6, with D perhaps TRBD1 (6 bases). The CDR3 contains 15 residues. From germline, CDR1 is SGDLS and CDR2 YYNGEE. The V gene lost 0 bases and the J gene lost 10 bases, with 14 bases spanning the gap. The CDR3 coding sequence is TGTGCCAGCAGCGTAGGCGGCAGGGGCTACTCACCCCTCCACTTT. It specifies CASSVGGRGYSPLHF.

The chain employs TRBV19 and TRBJ1-6, with 9 bases lining up with TRBD1. CDR1 and CDR2 from the germline V gene are LNHDA and SQIVND (reference sequence). The ends lost 1 base at V and 11 bases at J; junction bases unmatched: 3. The CDR3 length is 14 residues. The CDR3 here is CASSIGDRVAPLHF. The CDR3, as DNA: TGTGCCAGTAGTATAGGGGACAGGGTCGCACCCCTCCACTTT.

This clone was seen a single time. The gene calls are TRBV10-3 and TRBJ2-1, with a possible D match to TRBD1 (5 bases). In germline, CDR1 is ENHRY, CDR2 SYGVKD. Deletions cut 4 bases from V and 5 bases from J, with 6 bases between. The CDR3 covers 12 residues. CDR3 coding DNA: TGTGCCATCAGTGGGGGCCACAATGAGCAGTTCTTC. The encoded protein is CAISGGHNEQFF.

This clone was recorded a few times. This sequence joins TRBV7-8 and TRBJ2-1; 8 bases agree with TRBD1. With 0 bases clipped from V and 7 bases from J, the junction kept 5 bases outside the gene matches. Per germline, CDR1 SGHVS and CDR2 FQNEAQ. CDR3 length: 15 amino acids. This CDR3 is CASSLARTGKNEQFF. The CDR3 region has the DNA TGTGCCAGCAGCTTAGCAAGGACAGGGAAAAATGAGCAGTTCTTC.

This chain connects TRBV19 to TRBJ1-5; D perhaps matches TRBD1 (5 bases). Trimming stripped 6 bases from V and 0 bases from J, with 15 bases between. CDR1 and CDR2 (germline): LNHDA, SQIVND (reference sequence). This CDR3 is built from 16 residues. The CDR3 protein is CASSEKQELSNQPQHF. In DNA, the CDR3 is TGTGCCAGTAGCGAGAAACAGGAGCTTAGCAATCAGCCCCAGCATTTT.

V gene TRBV4-3 combines with J gene TRBJ1-1; 7 bases are a match to TRBD1. V lost 0 bases, J lost 3 bases, and 4 bases stayed unmatched. This CDR3 spans 15 amino acids. Germline V gene sequence: CDR1 LGHNA, CDR2 YSLEER. The CDR3 nucleotides are TGCGCCAGCAGCCAAGAACAGGGGTTAGACACTGAAGCTTTCTTT. Amino acid sequence: CASSQEQGLDTEAFF.

The chain joins TRBV7-9 to TRBJ2-1; D unresolved. The ends were cut back, 3 bases at V and 12 bases at J, with 9 bases in the middle. CDR1 and CDR2 from the germline V gene are SEHNR and FQNEAQ (reference sequence). CDR3 size: 11 residues. The CDR3 DNA sequence: TGTGCCAGCAGCTTGAGCCCAGGGCAGTTCTTC. This sequence encodes CASSLSPGQFF.

CDR3: CASSQLSNTEAFF. CDR3 in DNA: TGTGCCAGCAGCCAACTATCTAACACTGAAGCTTTCTTT. The chain carries TRBV14 and TRBJ1-1; D not certain. The germline V and J ends were trimmed by 2 bases and 2 bases, with 6 bases remaining between them. The CDR3 contains 13 residues. Germline CDR1 and CDR2: SGHDN and FVKESK.

In its sample, this clone ranks as medium-sized (0.01 to 0.1%). V and J are TRBV28 and TRBJ1-2, with D possibly TRBD1 on 5 matching bases. The CDR3 consists of 11 residues. The germline V and J ends were trimmed by 10 bases and 3 bases, with 9 bases remaining between them. Germline lookup yields CDR1 MDHEN and CDR2 SYDVKM. The CDR3 bases are TGTGCCACCCGGGGGGACTATGGCTACACCTTC. This encodes CATRGDYGYTF.

J is TRBJ2-1 and V is TRBV2, with a possible D match to TRBD2 (6 bases). V gave up 6 bases and J gave up 4 bases, with 16 bases separating them. The CDR3 is 15 residues long. Germline lookup yields CDR1 SNHLY and CDR2 FYNNEI. CDR3 sequence (DNA): TGTGCCAGCAGAAATCCGGGACTGGTATACAATGAGCAGTTCTTC. Its translation is CASRNPGLVYNEQFF. The variable domain in full, with the rest retrieved from reference TRBV2 and TRBJ2-1, is EPEVTQTPSHQVTQMGQEVILRCVPISNHLYFYWYRQILGQKVEFLVSFYNNEISEKSEIFDDQFSVERPDGSNFTLKIRSTKLEDSAMYFCASRNPGLVYNEQFFGPGTRLTVL.